A single sample is the source of the 26 T cell receptor beta chains below, sequenced in a study of early T cells in non-severe SARS-CoV-2 infection. From the 5' RACE reads, TCRdb called clonotypes with MiXCR, one entry per CDR3 protein. The data contain about 76,000 distinct CDR3 sequences, approximately 10% of them singletons. Sequencing input: whole blood. The source is an adult who was a healthcare worker with PCR-confirmed SARS-CoV-2 infection or an uninfected control (not recorded which).

The gene calls are TRBV4-1 and TRBJ2-5, with D unclear. The length of the CDR3 is 13 residues. The V end lost 4 bases, the J end lost 4 bases, and 10 bases lay between the germline ends. Germline CDR1 is MGHRA and CDR2 is YSYEKL. In nucleotides, the CDR3 is TGCGCCAGCAGCCTCCTTCGTTCAGAGACCCAGTACTTC. It is translated as CASSLLRSETQYF.

The rearrangement links TRBV5-1 to TRBJ1-2, with D possibly TRBD1 on 6 matching bases. V lost 1 base to trimming and J lost 5 bases, with 12 bases between them. The CDR3 spans 14 residues. Per germline, CDR1 SGHRS and CDR2 YFSETQ. CDR3 residues: CASSLTGISYGYTF. The CDR3 DNA is TGCGCCAGCAGCTTGACAGGGATTTCATATGGCTACACCTTC.

The table lists this clonotype with many counts. This sequence joins TRBV7-9 and TRBJ2-7; the D gene could be TRBD1 or TRBD2 (6 bases each). The CDR3 length is 14 residues. Germline loops: CDR1 SEHNR, CDR2 FQNEAQ (reference sequence). The V end lost 3 bases, the J end lost 2 bases, and 11 bases lay between the germline ends. DNA for the CDR3: TGTGCCAGCAGCTTCACGGGGGCCGCCTACGAGCAGTACTTC. Its protein is CASSFTGAAYEQYF.

The chain employs TRBV7-9 and TRBJ1-1; no definite D call. The CDR3 sequence is 12 residues long. Trimming left V 2 bases short and J 3 bases short, with 4 bases between. The germline gives CDR1 SEHNR, CDR2 FQNEAQ (reference sequence). The CDR3 sequence: CASSLTDTEAFF. As DNA, the CDR3 is TGTGCCAGCAGCTTAACAGACACTGAAGCTTTCTTT.

This clonotype has a count of ten or more. The CDR3 protein is CASSLTGTSNIQYF. The CDR3 bases are TGTGCCAGCAGCCTGACCGGGACTTCAAACATTCAGTACTTC. The V call is TRBV5-4, the J call TRBJ2-4; a weak D match, TRBD2 (6 bases). Trimming left V 4 bases short and J 6 bases short, with 14 bases between. CDR1 is SGHNT and CDR2 is YYREEE in the germline V gene (reference sequence). This CDR3 comprises 14 residues.

This clonotype has just a few counts. This chain links TRBV20-1 with TRBJ1-4; the match to TRBD1 covers 7 bases. This CDR3 spans 14 amino acids. From germline, CDR1 is DFQATT and CDR2 SNEGSKA (reference sequence). The V segment lost 4 bases and the J segment 6 bases; nucleotides outside the gene matches: 8. CDR3 sequence reads: CSATAGGGDEKLFF. The CDR3 DNA reads TGCAGTGCTACGGCGGGAGGGGGCGATGAAAAACTGTTTTTT.

The V gene is TRBV4-2, the J gene TRBJ2-3; 7 positions agree with TRBD1. In germline, CDR1 is LGHNA, CDR2 YNFKEQ. With V trimmed by 4 bases and J by 3 bases, 7 bases remained unmatched. The CDR3 sequence is 15 residues long. CDR3 DNA sequence: TGTGCCAGCAGCCGAGTAGGGGGCGCGACAGATACGCAGTATTTT. Translated, it gives CASSRVGGATDTQYF.

Many counts were recorded for this clonotype. V usage is TRBV6-1 and J usage is TRBJ2-3, with D hard to call. Germline V gene data show CDR1 as MNHNS and CDR2 as SASEGT. CDR3 length equals 12 residues. Trimming took 11 bases from V and 2 from J, leaving 11 bases between them. The CDR3 loop is CAGRVDTDTQYF. CDR3 sequence (DNA): TGTGCCGGCCGGGTGGACACAGATACGCAGTATTTT.

A few counts support this clonotype. The J gene is TRBJ1-5, the V gene TRBV10-2; D remains unclear. Per the germline V gene, CDR1 is WSHSY and CDR2 is SAAADI. V lost 7 bases to trimming and J lost 0 bases, with 13 bases between them. This CDR3 is 15 amino acids long. This chain's CDR3 is CASTTALYSNQPQHF. The CDR3 DNA reads TGCGCCAGCACCACGGCCCTCTATAGCAATCAGCCCCAGCATTTT.

This clonotype has ten or more counts. The genes are TRBV3-1 and TRBJ1-1, with 8 positions matching TRBD1. The CDR3 runs 14 residues. Per the germline V gene, CDR1 is LGHDT and CDR2 is YNNKEL (reference sequence). The J segment lost 1 base and the V segment lost 6 bases, leaving 4 bases of the junction unmatched. The chain's CDR3 is CASRDRAQNTEAFF. In nucleotides, the CDR3 is TGTGCCAGCAGGGACAGGGCCCAGAACACTGAAGCTTTCTTT.

A few counts support this clonotype. The chain carries TRBV3-1 and TRBJ2-1; 9 bases line up with TRBD2. Per germline, CDR1 LGHDT and CDR2 YNNKEL (reference sequence). This CDR3 has 15 amino acids. Trimming removed 6 bases from V and 3 bases from J; junction bases left unmatched: 6. CDR3 in amino acids: CASRRAGGIYNEQFF. CDR3 DNA sequence: TGTGCCAGCAGGCGAGCGGGGGGCATCTACAATGAGCAGTTCTTC.

This rearrangement joins TRBV18 to TRBJ2-3, with a possible D match to TRBD1 (5 bases). The ends were cut back, 6 bases at V and 0 bases at J, with 13 bases in the middle. This CDR3 comprises 15 residues. Germline CDR1 is KGHSH and CDR2 is LQKENI. Here the CDR3 DNA reads TGTGCCAGCTCCACAGGCTACACTAGCACAGATACGCAGTATTTT. Protein product: CASSTGYTSTDTQYF. Combining the CDR3 with reference TRBV18 and TRBJ2-3 gives the whole variable domain NAGVMQNPRHLVRRRGQEARLRCSPMKGHSHVYWYRQLPEEGLKFMVYLQKENIIDESGMPKERFSAEFPKEGPSILRIQQVVRGDSAAYFCASSTGYTSTDTQYFGPGTRLTVL.

This clonotype was observed a handful of times. This sequence joins TRBV9 and TRBJ1-1; D remains unclear. The CDR3 has 14 amino acids. Germline CDR1 is SGDLS and CDR2 is YYNGEE. Trimming shortened V by 4 bases and J by 1 base, and 11 bases separated the two germline ends. The CDR3 is CASSPRHQNTEAFF. CDR3 nucleotide sequence: TGTGCCAGCAGCCCTAGGCACCAGAACACTGAAGCTTTCTTT.

This clonotype was seen many times. This chain connects TRBV7-2 to TRBJ1-2, with D possibly TRBD1 on 5 matching bases. The CDR3 totals 14 residues. Germline CDR1 reads SGHTA; CDR2 reads FQGNSA. Between the trimmed V and J ends, which lost 5 bases and 7 bases, there was a span of 17 bases. In DNA, the CDR3 is TGTGCCAGCAGCCCCAGGGTATGGGGCCCTGGCTACACCTTC. This gives the protein CASSPRVWGPGYTF. Filled out from reference TRBV7-2 and TRBJ1-2, the complete variable domain reads GAGVSQSPSNKVTEKGKDVELRCDPISGHTALYWYRQSLGQGLEFLIYFQGNSAPDKSGLPSDRFSAERTGGSVSTLTIQRTQQEDSAVYLCASSPRVWGPGYTFGSGTRLTVV.

In this sample, this clonotype turned up many times. The chain combines TRBV20-1 with TRBJ2-2, with 9 bases fitting TRBD2. The CDR3 is 15 amino acids. CDR1 DFQATT and CDR2 SNEGSKA come from the germline V gene (reference sequence). J gave up 2 bases and V 2 bases, and 3 bases lay outside the gene matches. The DNA for the CDR3 is TGCAGTGCTAGAAGTAGCGGGGGTAACACCGGGGAGCTGTTTTTT. It is translated as CSARSSGGNTGELFF.

This clonotype counts as medium-sized. The chain couples TRBV5-4 to TRBJ1-1; 8 bases are shared with TRBD1. Germline V lookup: CDR1 SGHNT, CDR2 YYREEE (reference sequence). There are 14 residues in the CDR3. Germline trimming cut 6 bases from V and 0 bases from J; bases unmatched to any gene: 4. The CDR3 loop is CASNRQGLNTEAFF. The CDR3 DNA reads as TGTGCCAGCAACCGACAGGGGTTGAACACTGAAGCTTTCTTT.

This clonotype was recorded many times. The rearrangement joins TRBV18 to TRBJ1-2, with 10 bases fitting TRBD1. Germline V gene data show CDR1 as KGHSH and CDR2 as LQKENI. The length of the CDR3 is 15 residues. V lost 6 bases, J lost 6 bases, and 10 bases stayed unmatched. The CDR3 DNA reads as TGTGCCAGCTCCCTAACCGCGGACAGGGGGAATGGCTACACCTTC. Translation gives CASSLTADRGNGYTF.

This clonotype was found a few times. This chain joins TRBV30 and TRBJ1-3; D is unresolved. Per the germline V gene, CDR1 is GTSNPN and CDR2 is SVGIG (reference sequence). V gave up 1 base and J gave up 4 bases, with 17 bases separating them. This CDR3 is built from 16 residues. CDR3 region: CAWSALGGGGGNTIYF. DNA of the CDR3: TGTGCCTGGAGTGCTCTTGGAGGCGGAGGGGGAAACACCATATATTTT.

J is TRBJ2-1 and V is TRBV5-5; TRBD1 agrees at 7 bases. V lost 4 bases to trimming and J lost 4 bases; unmatched junction nucleotides: 8. The germline gives CDR1 SGHKS, CDR2 YYEKEE (reference sequence). This CDR3 is built from 15 residues. The DNA of the CDR3 is TGTGCCAGCAGCGCGTTATCGGGACAGTACAATGAGCAGTTCTTC. It translates to CASSALSGQYNEQFF.

The chain combines TRBV29-1 with TRBJ1-1; D might be TRBD1 (5 bases). The V gene lost 6 bases and the J gene lost 8 bases, with 13 bases spanning the gap. In germline, CDR1 is SQVTM, CDR2 ANQGSEA. The CDR3 sequence is 11 residues long. The CDR3 bases are TGCAGCGTCGCCAGCGGGGCCGAAGCTTTCTTT. This translates into CSVASGAEAFF.

Ten or more counts support this clonotype. This chain links TRBV5-4 with TRBJ2-5; D call uncertain. V lost 4 bases to trimming and J lost 5 bases, with 9 bases between them. This CDR3 spans 12 amino acids. The germline CDR1 and CDR2 sequences are SGHNT and YYREEE (reference sequence). The CDR3 here is CASSPNRETQYF. The CDR3 DNA sequence: TGTGCCAGCAGCCCCAACCGGGAGACCCAGTACTTC.

This chain connects TRBV7-2 to TRBJ2-5; D is ambiguous. Germline V gene data show CDR1 as SGHTA and CDR2 as FQGNSA. With 3 bases removed from V and 3 bases from J, the gap between germline ends came to 2 bases. There are 11 residues in the CDR3. CDR3 in amino acids: CASSFKETQYF. The CDR3 DNA is TGTGCCAGCAGCTTTAAAGAGACCCAGTACTTC.

DNA of the CDR3: TGCAGTGCTACTAGCGGGGGGGTCTCCTACAATGAGCAGTTCTTC. Residues: CSATSGGVSYNEQFF. The chain joins TRBV20-1 to TRBJ2-1; 12 bases are a match to TRBD2. From germline, CDR1 is DFQATT and CDR2 SNEGSKA (reference sequence). The V and J ends lost 4 bases and 0 bases, in that order; junction bases with no gene match: 1. This CDR3 is built from 15 residues.

This clonotype has ten or more counts. This sequence joins TRBV19 and TRBJ1-5; 8 bases match TRBD1. The CDR3 has 13 residues. Germline V CDR1 and CDR2: LNHDA, SQIVND (reference sequence). Germline trimming cut 6 bases from V and 5 bases from J; bases unmatched to any gene: 3. The DNA of the CDR3 is TGTGCCAGTAGCGGACAGGGCTATCAGCCCCAGCATTTT. Translating gives CASSGQGYQPQHF.

In this sample, this clonotype turned up many times. The J gene is TRBJ1-2, the V gene TRBV7-8, with D hard to call. The CDR3 extends over 14 amino acids. Trimming cost V 5 bases and J 8 bases, with 18 bases left between them. Germline loops: CDR1 SGHVS, CDR2 FQNEAQ. As DNA, the CDR3 is TGTGCCAGCAGCATGCTGGACCCCGGGAGGGGCTACACCTTC. It is translated as CASSMLDPGRGYTF.

This clonotype was seen at least ten times. This sequence joins TRBV19 and TRBJ1-4, with 10 bases that match TRBD1. Germline trimming cut 6 bases from V and 8 bases from J; bases unmatched to any gene: 6. Germline CDR1 is LNHDA and CDR2 is SQIVND (reference sequence). The CDR3 runs 14 residues. The CDR3 DNA is TGTGCCAGTAGACGACAGGGGGCGAGGGAAAAACTGTTTTTT. It yields the protein CASRRQGAREKLFF.